This T cell receptor (beta chain) was observed in a study of T-cell memory formation after mild COVID-19. The CDR3 loop spans 16 amino acids. V was clipped by 3 bases and J by 2 bases; unmatched bases: 8. Germline V gene data show CDR1 as MGHDK and CDR2 as SYGVNS. TCRdb used MiXCR to reprocess the 5' RACE reads, holding one entry per CDR3 protein. The sample consists of 75,000 to 95,000 distinct CDR3 sequences, about 15% of them appearing once. The chain recombines TRBV25-1 with TRBJ2-3; 7 bases line up with TRBD1. Sequencing was performed on PBMCs or a T cell subset sorted from them (not recorded which). This clonotype originated in a man in his late teens or twenties who had mild COVID-19 (a few samples of this study predate the infection). Cell type and time point are not known. The CDR3 loop reads CASSESQGIFTDTQYF. CDR3 bases: TGTGCCAGCAGTGAGTCACAGGGGATCTTCACAGATACGCAGTATTTT.